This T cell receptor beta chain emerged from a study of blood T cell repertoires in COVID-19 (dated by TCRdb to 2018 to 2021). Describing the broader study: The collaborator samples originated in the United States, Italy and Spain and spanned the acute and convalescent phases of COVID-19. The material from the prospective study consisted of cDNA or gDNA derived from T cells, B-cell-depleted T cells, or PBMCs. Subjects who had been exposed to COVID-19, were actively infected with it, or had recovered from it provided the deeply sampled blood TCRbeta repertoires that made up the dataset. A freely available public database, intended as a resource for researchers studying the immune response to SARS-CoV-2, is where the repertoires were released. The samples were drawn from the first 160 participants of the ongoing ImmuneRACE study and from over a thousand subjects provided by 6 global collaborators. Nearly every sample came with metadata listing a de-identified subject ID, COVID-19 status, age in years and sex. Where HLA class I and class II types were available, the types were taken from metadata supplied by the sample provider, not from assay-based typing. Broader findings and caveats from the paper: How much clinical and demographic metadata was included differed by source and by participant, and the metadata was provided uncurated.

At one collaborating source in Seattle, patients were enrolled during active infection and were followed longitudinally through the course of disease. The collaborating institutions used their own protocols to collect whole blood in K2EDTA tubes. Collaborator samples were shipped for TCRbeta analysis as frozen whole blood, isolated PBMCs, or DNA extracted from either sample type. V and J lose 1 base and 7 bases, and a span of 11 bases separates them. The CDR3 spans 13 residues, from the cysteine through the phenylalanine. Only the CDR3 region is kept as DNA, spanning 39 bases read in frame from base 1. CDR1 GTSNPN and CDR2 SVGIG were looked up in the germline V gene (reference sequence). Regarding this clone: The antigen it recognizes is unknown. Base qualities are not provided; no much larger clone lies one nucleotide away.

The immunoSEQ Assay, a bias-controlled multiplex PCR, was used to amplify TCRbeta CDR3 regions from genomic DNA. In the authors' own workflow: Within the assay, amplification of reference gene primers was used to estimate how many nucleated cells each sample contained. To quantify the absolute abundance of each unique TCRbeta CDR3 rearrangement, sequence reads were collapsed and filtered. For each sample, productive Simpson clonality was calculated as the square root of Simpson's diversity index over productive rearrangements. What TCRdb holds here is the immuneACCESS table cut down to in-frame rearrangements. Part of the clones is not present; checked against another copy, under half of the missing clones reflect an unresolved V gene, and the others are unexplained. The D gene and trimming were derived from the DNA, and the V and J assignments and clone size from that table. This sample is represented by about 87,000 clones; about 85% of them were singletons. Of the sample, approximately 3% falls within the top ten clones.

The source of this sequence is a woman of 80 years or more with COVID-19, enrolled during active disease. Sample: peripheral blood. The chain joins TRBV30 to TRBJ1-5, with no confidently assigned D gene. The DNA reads TGTGCCTGGAGTGCGGAGCTTCGCCAGCCCCAGCATTTT. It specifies CAWSAELRQPQHF. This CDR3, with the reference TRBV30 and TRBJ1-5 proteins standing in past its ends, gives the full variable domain SQTIHQWPATLVQPVGSPLSLECTVEGTSNPNLYWYRQAAGRGLQLLFYSVGIGQISSEVPQNLSASRPQDRQFILSSKKLLLSDSGFYLCAWSAELRQPQHFGDGTRLSIL.